The 9 T cell receptor beta chains below all came from one sample that was sequenced in a study of regulatory T cells in long-lasting Graves disease. Described time point: newly diagnosed GD, antithyroid drugs for less than 3 months. RNA from PBMCs was the source of the TCR library. To make TCR beta libraries, researchers used iRepertoire HTBI primers and Arm-PCR of CDR3 regions. TCRdb passed the multiplex PCR reads through MiXCR, listing each CDR3 protein once. The table includes fewer than 350,000 distinct CDR3 sequences, 18% detected once. This material consisted of peripheral blood mononuclear cells (PBMCs), taken at new diagnosis, from a patient treated with antithyroid drugs. The receptors shown here come from a female donor with Graves disease.

In this sample, this clonotype turned up many times. This chain joins TRBV7-2 and TRBJ1-4, with D tentatively TRBD1 (5 bases). The CDR3 has 12 amino acids. In germline, CDR1 is SGHTA, CDR2 FQGNSA. V lost 1 base, J lost 8 bases, and 5 bases lay in between. CDR3 sequence (DNA): TGTGCCAGCAGCTTAGGGGGGGAAAAACTGTTTTTT. This sequence encodes CASSLGGEKLFF.

The V and J genes are TRBV7-9 and TRBJ2-5; 14 positions match TRBD2. The CDR3 has 18 amino acids. Germline V lookup: CDR1 SEHNR, CDR2 FQNEAQ (reference sequence). V gave up 5 bases and J gave up 4 bases; unmatched junction bases: 12. The CDR3 DNA is TGTGCCAGCAGCCCCGGGACTAGCGGGAGTCAGCTGGTAGAGACCCAGTACTTC. The encoded protein is CASSPGTSGSQLVETQYF.

This clonotype was seen repeatedly, ten times or more. The chain has TRBV12-3 or TRBV12-4 and TRBJ2-7, with 11 bases lining up with TRBD2. This CDR3 comprises 14 residues. The trim removed 6 bases at V and 6 bases at J, leaving 7 bases unmatched. The CDR3 nucleotides read TGTGCCAGCAGCCCCGGGACTAGCGGAGGCGAGCAGTACTTC. This codes for CASSPGTSGGEQYF.

Many counts were recorded for this clonotype. V usage is TRBV12-3 or TRBV12-4 and J usage is TRBJ2-2; no firm D call. V was shortened by 7 bases and J by 6 bases, with 12 bases between the two germline ends. CDR3 size: 13 residues. The CDR3 DNA reads as TGTGCCAGCACCGCCGCATGGGCCGGGGAGCTGTTTTTT. Its protein is CASTAAWAGELFF.

This sequence joins TRBV28 and TRBJ1-5; D gene unclear. From germline, CDR1 is MDHEN and CDR2 SYDVKM. This CDR3 has 14 residues. Trimming pared 4 bases from V and 7 bases from J, leaving 14 bases between. CDR3 DNA sequence: TGTGCCAGCAGTTCCCCCCCCGTGGGGCAGCCCCAGCATTTT. This codes for CASSSPPVGQPQHF.

This clonotype was detected only a few times. The rearrangement uses TRBV28 and TRBJ1-5, with D possibly matching TRBD1 (5 bases). This CDR3 has 16 residues. Germline V gene sequence: CDR1 MDHEN, CDR2 SYDVKM. The V end lost 2 bases, the J end lost 2 bases, and 13 bases lay between the germline ends. The CDR3 DNA reads TGTGCCAGCAGTTTAGTTCGGTCGGGGGGCAATCAGCCCCAGCATTTT. Its translation is CASSLVRSGGNQPQHF.

The chain carries TRBV6-2 or TRBV6-3 and TRBJ2-2; D ambiguous. The CDR3 is 14 amino acids. Trimming took off 6 bases at V and 8 bases at J, with 16 bases between the two ends. Per the germline V gene, CDR1 is MNHEY and CDR2 is SVGEGT. The CDR3 DNA is TGTGCCAGCAGCCGACTGTGGTCCGGGGGGGAGCTGTTTTTT. Protein product: CASSRLWSGGELFF.

The sample holds many counts of this clonotype. The chain combines TRBV29-1 with TRBJ2-5; D gene unclear. The CDR3 extends over 12 amino acids. Germline V CDR1 and CDR2: SQVTM, ANQGSEA. V lost 4 bases, J lost 4 bases, and 10 bases lay in between. The CDR3 nucleotides are TGCAGCGTTGGGTTAAATCGAGAGACCCAGTACTTC. Translated: CSVGLNRETQYF.

There are many counts of this clonotype. J is TRBJ1-6 and V is TRBV2; D might be TRBD1 (5 bases). The CDR3 totals 13 residues. Germline CDR1 and CDR2: SNHLY and FYNNEI. V was pared by 6 bases and J by 8 bases, with 11 bases between. CDR3 sequence: CASRAGGDSPLHF. CDR3 DNA sequence: TGTGCCAGCAGGGCGGGGGGGGATTCACCCCTCCACTTT.